Given below is one T cell receptor beta chain in context. These data belong to a study of molecular identifiers for immune sequencing clone quantification. V was trimmed by 2 bases and J by 6 bases, leaving 11 bases between them. The length of the CDR3 is 13 residues. Germline values: CDR1 MNHEY, CDR2 SVGAGI. TCRdb passed the PCR reads through MiXCR, listing each CDR3 protein once. Found here are 85,000 to 100,000 distinct CDR3 sequences, about 24% of them singletons; the top ten hold under 1%. The origin of this receptor is a human donor in good health. Some libraries in this study had Jurkat cell RNA spiked in. The sequenced sample was naive CD8+ T cells from blood, with Jurkat cell RNA spiked in. The subset was: FACS-sorted CD8+CD4-CCR7+CD45RA+ naive T cells. This chain joins TRBV6-5 and TRBJ2-7; the D call may be TRBD1 or TRBD2 (5 bases each). This CDR3 reads CASSYGSGTEQYF. CDR3 nucleotides: TGTGCCAGCAGTTACGGTTCAGGGACCGAGCAGTACTTC.